The 14 T cell receptor beta chains below were found in one sample sequenced in a study of CD8 T cells in Susac syndrome. With random hexamers, reverse transcription was performed on about 0.5 to 1 ug of RNA. In TCRdb, the immunoSEQ multiplex PCR reads were re-called with MiXCR into one record per CDR3 protein. The sample lists approximately 150,000 distinct CDR3 sequences, under 95% seen once, with around 0.079% in the top ten. Sequenced input: CD4+ T cells from PBMCs. All receptors come from a human donor in good health.

The J gene is TRBJ1-1, the V gene TRBV5-8; possible D gene TRBD1, 5 bases. The CDR3 spans 13 residues. Trimming cost V 1 base and J 3 bases, with 7 bases left between them. Germline assignment: CDR1 SGHTS and CDR2 YDEGEE. In nucleotides, the CDR3 is TGTGCCAGCAGCTTGATGGGGCACACTGAAGCTTTCTTT. This encodes CASSLMGHTEAFF.

In nucleotides, the CDR3 is TGCAGCGTCCCATCTGGGGCCAACGTCCTGACTTTC. Its protein is CSVPSGANVLTF. The J gene is TRBJ2-6, the V gene TRBV29-1, with D uncertain. The CDR3 extends over 12 amino acids. Germline V gives CDR1 SQVTM, CDR2 ANQGSEA. Trimming cost V 6 bases and J 1 base, with 4 bases left between them.

The CDR3 sequence is CASSSLTGVWSNQPQHF. The DNA of the CDR3 is TGTGCCAGCAGTTCTCTCACAGGGGTTTGGAGCAATCAGCCCCAGCATTTT. The chain carries TRBV28 and TRBJ1-5, with 7 nucleotides matching TRBD1. CDR1 is MDHEN and CDR2 is SYDVKM in the germline V gene. CDR3 length: 17 residues. The V gene end was trimmed by 4 bases and the J gene end by 1 base; junction bases not matched to a gene: 10.

The CDR3 here is CASSGGAKNSPLHF. CDR3 coding DNA: TGTGCCAGCAGCGGAGGGGCCAAAAATTCACCCCTCCACTTT. J is TRBJ1-6 and V is TRBV9; D may be TRBD1 (5 bases). Trimming shortened V by 3 bases and J by 7 bases, and 11 bases separated the two germline ends. Germline CDR1 is SGDLS and CDR2 is YYNGEE. This CDR3 spans 14 amino acids.

The gene calls are TRBV2 and TRBJ2-1; 10 bases fit TRBD1. J was trimmed by 4 bases and V by 4 bases; bases with no gene match: 1. Looked up from germline, CDR1 is SNHLY and CDR2 is FYNNEI. The CDR3 extends over 14 amino acids. DNA for the CDR3: TGTGCCAGCAGTGGGACAGGGGGATACAATGAGCAGTTCTTC. Translating gives CASSGTGGYNEQFF.

CDR3: CAWSRTGIQETQYF. The CDR3 DNA reads as TGTGCCTGGAGCCGGACAGGGATCCAAGAGACCCAGTACTTC. The chain uses TRBV30 and TRBJ2-5; TRBD1 matches at 8 bases. CDR1 and CDR2 (germline): GTSNPN, SVGIG (reference sequence). The CDR3 is 14 residues long. With V trimmed by 3 bases and J by 1 base, 4 bases remained unmatched.

The chain links TRBV20-1 to TRBJ2-3; 8 bases map to TRBD2. V was clipped by 6 bases and J by 2 bases; unmatched bases: 7. The CDR3 sequence is 14 residues long. Germline V gives CDR1 DFQATT, CDR2 SNEGSKA (reference sequence). CDR3 in DNA: TGCAGTGCCAGGAAAGCGGGGGTCACAGATACGCAGTATTTT. It yields the protein CSARKAGVTDTQYF.

This rearrangement joins TRBV6-1 to TRBJ1-2; 11 bases line up with TRBD1. J lost 4 bases, V lost 6 bases, and 10 bases had no gene match. This CDR3 has 16 residues. Per germline, CDR1 MNHNS and CDR2 SASEGT. The CDR3 nucleotides are TGTGCCAGCAGGCCCGGGACAGGGGGTTTGGGCTATGGCTACACCTTC. Protein product: CASRPGTGGLGYGYTF.

This clonotype has just one count. The chain combines TRBV5-6 with TRBJ2-7; unclear D gene. CDR3 length: 14 residues. V lost 1 base to trimming and J lost 3 bases, with 11 bases between them. The germline gives CDR1 SGHDT, CDR2 YYEEEE. CDR3 sequence (DNA): TGTGCCAGCAGCTTGTACGGAGCATACTACGAGCAGTACTTC. This encodes CASSLYGAYYEQYF.

The gene calls are TRBV6-4 and TRBJ2-3; D may be TRBD1 (6 bases). Trimming left V 6 bases short and J 2 bases short, with 12 bases between. Germline V gives CDR1 MRHNA, CDR2 SNTAGT. The CDR3 runs 14 residues. This CDR3 reads CASSVQGNTDTQYF. The CDR3 bases are TGTGCCAGCAGCGTACAGGGAAACACAGATACGCAGTATTTT.

This rearrangement joins TRBV18 to TRBJ2-7; TRBD2 matches at 16 bases. J was trimmed by 5 bases and V by 2 bases; bases with no gene match: 6. Germline-derived CDR1 and CDR2 are KGHSH and LQKENI. The CDR3 runs to 17 residues. In DNA form, the CDR3 reads TGTGCCAGCTCACCAACAGGGACTAGCGGGAGGGTCAACGAGCAGTACTTC. Translated: CASSPTGTSGRVNEQYF.

The chain has TRBV5-4 and TRBJ2-5; D is perhaps TRBD2 (6 bases). Trimming took 4 bases from V and 4 from J, leaving 14 bases between them. Germline V lookup: CDR1 SGHNT, CDR2 YYREEE (reference sequence). The CDR3 spans 14 residues. CDR3 nucleotides: TGTGCCAGCAGCCTGACTAGTATCGGAGAGACCCAGTACTTC. Its translation is CASSLTSIGETQYF.

The V call is TRBV12-3 or TRBV12-4, the J call TRBJ2-7; 9 bases are shared with TRBD1. The CDR3 covers 13 residues. The V segment lost 7 bases and the J segment 2 bases; nucleotides outside the gene matches: 3. CDR3 region: CASTRDRAYEQYF. DNA of the CDR3: TGTGCCAGCACTCGGGACAGGGCCTACGAGCAGTACTTC.

The rearrangement uses TRBV7-8 and TRBJ2-5; D is ambiguous. Germline values: CDR1 SGHVS, CDR2 FQNEAQ. The CDR3 consists of 14 residues. The germline V and J ends were trimmed by 3 bases and 5 bases, with 13 bases remaining between them. The CDR3 nucleotides read TGTGCCAGCAGCTTGGATAATGGGATCGAGACCCAGTACTTC. Translated, it gives CASSLDNGIETQYF.